Following are 5 T cell receptor beta chains from one sample sequenced in a study of vaccination and CD4 T cells after COVID-19. No antigen has been identified for these receptors. This sample's treatment: approximately nine-day PBMC culture with coronavirus spike peptide pools or control peptides (ViraFEST assay). The Oncomine TCR Beta short-read assay was applied to DNA of cultured CD4+ T cells. A single record per CDR3 protein comes from TCRdb applying MiXCR to the PCR reads. The table records approximately 20,000 distinct CDR3 sequences, about four fifths of them present only once. Sequenced here: CD4+ T cells from blood, cultured in vitro, sampled after SARS-CoV-2 vaccination. These receptors were taken from a human donor who received a COVID-19 vaccine.

The chain employs TRBV20-1 and TRBJ1-3; the D gene is possibly TRBD1 (5 bases). Germline assignment: CDR1 DFQATT and CDR2 SNEGSKA (reference sequence). The ends were cut back, 3 bases at V and 0 bases at J, with 12 bases in the middle. The CDR3 contains 15 residues. In DNA form, the CDR3 reads TGCAGTGCTAGCAGAGACAGATACTCTGGAAACACCATATATTTT. This translates into CSASRDRYSGNTIYF.

V gene TRBV27 combines with J gene TRBJ1-5; 9 bases agree with TRBD1. In germline, CDR1 is MNHEY, CDR2 SMNVEV (reference sequence). This CDR3 spans 17 amino acids. J lost 6 bases, V lost 6 bases, and 15 bases had no gene match. For the CDR3, the DNA is TGTGCCAGCAGGAGACTCCTCGGACAGGGGTATCCTCAGCCCCAGCATTTT. Translating it yields CASRRLLGQGYPQPQHF.

A single count supports this clonotype. The chain uses TRBV2 and TRBJ1-5, with D possibly TRBD1 on 5 matching bases. Per the germline V gene, CDR1 is SNHLY and CDR2 is FYNNEI. The CDR3 spans 14 residues. Between the trimmed V and J ends, which lost 4 bases and 4 bases, there was a span of 11 bases. CDR3 nucleotides: TGTGCCAGCAGTGGAAATTACAGGAATCAGCCCCAGCATTTT. It specifies CASSGNYRNQPQHF.

This rearrangement joins TRBV30 to TRBJ1-5; D is uncertain. The CDR3 contains 12 residues. V lost 0 bases and J lost 7, with 7 bases in between. Per germline, CDR1 GTSNPN and CDR2 SVGIG (reference sequence). The CDR3 loop is CAWSVGGQPQHF. CDR3 nucleotides: TGTGCCTGGAGTGTAGGAGGCCAGCCCCAGCATTTT.

V gene TRBV19 combines with J gene TRBJ2-3; possible D gene TRBD1, 6 bases. Trimming left V 5 bases short and J 5 bases short, with 11 bases between. Germline lookup yields CDR1 LNHDA and CDR2 SQIVND (reference sequence). CDR3 length: 13 residues. The chain's CDR3 is CASSAGVGDTQYF. The CDR3 region has the DNA TGTGCCAGTAGTGCAGGGGTTGGAGATACGCAGTATTTT.